The clone carrying this T cell receptor beta chain was counted once. Its specificity is not known. The sample comes from a study of T cell responses to AZD1222 COVID-19 vaccine. V was shortened by 0 bases and J by 2 bases, with 14 bases between the two germline ends. From germline, CDR1 is MNHEY and CDR2 SVGAGI. The CDR3 consists of 16 residues. Libraries were prepared by immunoSEQ multiplex PCR; TCRdb keeps only in-frame clonotypes and omits some of them. The data hold 150,000 to 200,000 clones, with 92% observed a single time. Second doses that came at about 4 or about 12 weeks were put together. Notes on the study in general: Only a handful of AZD1222 recipients, several in all, had baseline seropositivity.

This material consisted of peripheral blood, taken 28 days after the second AZD1222 dose. This sequence originates from an adult who received the AZD1222 COVID-19 vaccine. The V call is TRBV6-5, the J call TRBJ2-7; no firm D call. Here the CDR3 reads CASSYSFNGRPYEQYF. DNA of the CDR3: TGTGCCAGCAGTTACTCATTTAACGGCCGGCCCTACGAGCAGTACTTC.